This T cell receptor (beta chain) stems from a study of neoadjuvant anti-PD-1 for oral cavity cancer. Time point: after neoadjuvant nivolumab, at surgical resection. Some clones are missing from TCRdb's copy, which holds only in-frame ones; the method was immunoSEQ multiplex PCR. Of some 70,000 clones listed, approximately 84% are singletons. The length of the CDR3 is 12 residues. CDR1 and CDR2 (germline): MDHEN, SYDVKM. V was shortened by 4 bases and J by 5 bases, with 6 bases between the two germline ends. With respect to this clone: Its antigen remains unidentified.

The study, taken as a whole, reports: PBMC Gini-index clonality exceeded responders' in non-responders post-nivolumab.

Material: PBMCs, obtained after nivolumab (anti-PD-1) treatment. The TCR comes from a person aged 35-79 years with oral cavity squamous cell carcinoma. The J gene is TRBJ1-5, the V gene TRBV28; D not resolved. In nucleotides, the CDR3 is TGTGCCAGCAGTTCGGGTTATCAGCCCCAGCATTTT. This gives the protein CASSSGYQPQHF. Variable domain in full (rest from reference TRBV28 and TRBJ1-5): DVKVTQSSRYLVKRTGEKVFLECVQDMDHENMFWYRQDPGLGLRLIYFSYDVKMKEKGDIPEGYSVSREKKERFSLILESASTNQTSMYLCASSSGYQPQHFGDGTRLSIL.